One T cell receptor (beta chain) is described in this entry. Its antigen is undetermined. This CDR3 is 12 amino acids long. Germline V gene lookup returns CDR1 SGDLS and CDR2 YYNGEE. Trimming took off 4 bases at V and 10 bases at J, with 9 bases between the two ends. The sample is drawn from a study of T-cell reconstitution after alpha-beta-depleted transplantation in children. Study-wide results and limits: In some patients, recipient T cells and intrathymic progenitors surviving conditioning explained high day-60 diversity. Hyperexpanded clones declined; after one year, newly produced T cells mostly supplied diversity.

A library of TCRbeta sequences, prepared with unique molecular identifiers, was generated. MiXCR was run by TCRdb on the PCR reads, yielding one entry per CDR3 protein. The profile shows about 110,000 distinct CDR3 sequences, almost 6.5% of them singletons. The sequence was obtained from a male patient aged 2 to 9 who had a stem cell transplant for acute lymphoblastic leukemia, so the T cells may come from the graft donor. V is TRBV9 and J is TRBJ1-6; possibly TRBD1 for D (5 bases). Here the sequenced sample was PBMCs, mostly from graft donor cells, taken 360 days after TCRalphabeta/CD19-depleted stem cell transplant. CDR3 DNA: TGTGCCAGCAGCAGTGGGGGGTCACCCCTCCACTTT. Translating gives CASSSGGSPLHF. Full variable domain (outside the CDR3, taken from reference TRBV9 and TRBJ1-6): DSGVTQTPKHLITATGQRVTLRCSPRSGDLSVYWYQQSLDQGLQFLIQYYNGEERAKGNILERFSAQQFPDLHSELNLSSLELGDSALYFCASSSGGSPLHFGNGTRLTVT.